The sequence of this T cell receptor (beta chain) was determined in a study of T cell clonotyping in hematopoietic cell transplantation. Samples: about 28 days before transplant, then days 30, 100 and 180 after. Study-wide findings and caveats: Pathologically expanded recipient clonotypes increased progressively from day 30 to day 180 as diversity fell. CD4 and CD8 repertoire contributions could not be separated without sorting. Few recipient clonotypes overlapped donors; over 95% were de novo at given depth.

Notes on this clone: Antigen specificity is unknown.

The germline V gene has CDR1 MGHDK and CDR2 SYGVNS. The CDR3 is 16 residues long. J gave up 4 bases and V 2 bases, and 4 bases lay outside the gene matches. Here immunoSEQ multiplex PCR was the method, and the copy in TCRdb shows in-frame clones only, minus some. The sample shows fewer than 7,000 clones, roughly 30% of them seen only once. The sequence came from a female patient in her 50s who had an allogeneic stem cell transplant from an unrelated donor, so the T cells may come from the graft donor. Some clones in this sample may be carry-over from other donors' samples. Sequencing used peripheral blood mononuclear cells, obtained 30 days after allogeneic stem cell transplant. The chain combines TRBV25-1 with TRBJ2-7, with TRBD2 matching 14 bases. The CDR3 is CASSEGTSGRLYEQYF. The CDR3 DNA reads TGTGCCAGCAGTGAAGGGACTAGCGGGAGATTATACGAGCAGTACTTC.